These T cell receptor beta chains were read from a single sample in a study of blood T cell repertoires in COVID-19. Profiled with immunoSEQ multiplex PCR; TCRdb holds only in-frame clones, not every one. Among roughly 200,000 clones listed, roughly 84% were seen once. The sequencing input was PBMCs or T cells enriched from blood (not recorded which). The receptors stem from a woman younger than 45 who had been exposed to COVID-19. CDR3s include the opening cysteine and the closing phenylalanine or tryptophan. D genes are given only for firm matches. Size values are once, few and many counts, or a class for expanded clones, and some rows have none.

TRBD2,TRBV9,many,TRBJ2-7,16,TGTGCCAGCAGCGTAATGTTGCTAGCGGGGCCCGGGGAGCAGTACTTC,CASSVMLLAGPGEQYF
-,TRBV19,-,TRBJ2-3,17,TGTGCCAGTAGTACGGGGGACTCACCGGGGTTCGCAGATACGCAGTATTTT,CASSTGDSPGFADTQYF
TRBD1,TRBV28,-,TRBJ2-1,15,TGTGCCAGCAGTTTTGAGACAGGGGGCAGGTATGAGCAGTTCTTC,CASSFETGGRYEQFF
-,TRBV23-1,-,TRBJ1-6,18,TGCGCCAGCAGTCATATGCCGCGAGAGCCCTCCTATAATTCACCCCTCCACTTT,CASSHMPREPSYNSPLHF
TRBD2,TRBV4-1,few,TRBJ2-3,16,TGCGCCAGCAGCCCTATGAGCGGGGGGCGCACAGATACGCAGTATTTT,CASSPMSGGRTDTQYF
-,TRBV18,-,TRBJ2-3,14,TGTGCCAGCCACGGGGGAGCGGGCACAGATACGCAGTATTTT,CASHGGAGTDTQYF
TRBD1,TRBV27,-,TRBJ1-5,15,TGTGCCAGCAGACCTAGGGACAGGGTTCTTCAGCCCCAGCATTTT,CASRPRDRVLQPQHF
TRBD2,TRBV5-4,-,TRBJ2-3,14,TGTGCCAGCAGGCGGGGGGGCATTACAGATACGCAGTATTTT,CASRRGGITDTQYF
TRBD1,TRBV5-1,-,TRBJ2-7,14,TGCGCCAGCAGCATAGGACAGGGTTCCTACGAGCAGTACTTC,CASSIGQGSYEQYF
-,TRBV27,-,TRBJ2-2,14,TGTGCCAGCAGGGCCGGGATAGACACCGGGGAGCTGTTTTTT,CASRAGIDTGELFF
-,TRBV7-9,-,TRBJ1-1,15,TGTGCCAGCAGCGTAATAGCGGGACGGGCTACTGAAGCTTTCTTT,CASSVIAGRATEAFF
-,TRBV20-1,-,TRBJ1-1,15,TGCAGTGCTAGTTTAGGTCAGGGGACGAACACTGAAGCTTTCTTT,CSASLGQGTNTEAFF
TRBD2,TRBV6-5,-,TRBJ2-7,13,TGTGCCTCCCGGACTAGCGGGTTCTACGAGCAGTACTTC,CASRTSGFYEQYF
-,TRBV6-6,-,TRBJ2-3,15,TGTGCCAGCAGTTACCAGGGGGGACGCACAGATACGCAGTATTTT,CASSYQGGRTDTQYF
TRBD1,TRBV9,-,TRBJ1-2,16,TGTGCCAGCAGCGTAGATTCGGGACAGGGAAGGGATGGCTACACCTTC,CASSVDSGQGRDGYTF
-,TRBV2,-,TRBJ1-2,11,TGTGCCTTGCGGGGCCCCGGTGGCTACACCTTC,CALRGPGGYTF
TRBD2,TRBV5-6,-,TRBJ2-3,16,TGTGCCAGCAGCCCGCGGGGGACGTCTTTAACAGATACGCAGTATTTT,CASSPRGTSLTDTQYF
TRBD2,TRBV5-1,-,TRBJ2-5,15,TGCGCCAGCAGCTGGACTAGCGGGGGGCAAGAGACCCAGTACTTC,CASSWTSGGQETQYF
-,TRBV9,once,TRBJ2-6,17,TGTGCCAGCAGCGTCCCATTTGAGCGGTCTGGGGCCAACGTCCTGACTTTC,CASSVPFERSGANVLTF
-,TRBV15,few,TRBJ1-1,16,TGTGCCACCAGCAGAGATGGAGGCGGGGAGATCGCTGAAGCTTTCTTT,CATSRDGGGEIAEAFF
-,TRBV10-3,once,TRBJ1-2,15,TGTGCCATCAGTCCAGATACTGCAGGGTTTAGTGGCTACACCTTC,CAISPDTAGFSGYTF
TRBD1,TRBV5-1,-,TRBJ1-1,14,TGCGCCAGCAGCTTGGGACAGGGGGCCACTGAAGCTTTCTTT,CASSLGQGATEAFF
-,TRBV9,-,TRBJ1-2,12,TGTGCCAGCAGCGTAGACACCTATGGCTACACCTTC,CASSVDTYGYTF
-,TRBV6-2/TRBV6-3,-,TRBJ1-5,14,TGTGCCAGCAGTTTTCAGCGCTCAAATCAGCCCCAGCATTTT,CASSFQRSNQPQHF
TRBD1,TRBV27,-,TRBJ1-6,15,TGTGCCAGCAGTTGGACAGGGGGCGGGAATTCACCCCTCCACTTT,CASSWTGGGNSPLHF
-,TRBV5-4,-,TRBJ1-1,16,TGTGCCAGCAGCTTGGAGCCGGGCAGGGCGAACACTGAAGCTTTCTTT,CASSLEPGRANTEAFF
-,TRBV6-1,-,TRBJ1-4,18,TGTGCCAGCAGTGACGCGGATGTAATATGGGCAACTAATGAAAAACTGTTTTTT,CASSDADVIWATNEKLFF
-,TRBV7-2,-,TRBJ1-5,14,TGTGCCAGCAGCTTAGATCGTTCTAATCAGCCCCAGCATTTT,CASSLDRSNQPQHF
TRBD1,TRBV19,-,TRBJ2-4,18,TGTGCCAGTAGTGCCCCCGGGACAGGGGGGATGTCCAAAAACATTCAGTACTTC,CASSAPGTGGMSKNIQYF
TRBD1,TRBV7-2,once,TRBJ1-2,16,TGTGCCAGCAGCTTGGTAAGGACAGGCGGGGAGAATGGCTACACCTTC,CASSLVRTGGENGYTF
-,TRBV27,-,TRBJ2-5,14,TGTGCCAGCAGTTTCGCAGGGGTGGGAGAGACCCAGTACTTC,CASSFAGVGETQYF
-,TRBV10-3,-,TRBJ2-3,13,TGTGCCATCAGTGTGACACCGCCGGATACGCAGTATTTT,CAISVTPPDTQYF
TRBD1,TRBV5-5,-,TRBJ1-4,17,TGTGCCAGCAGCTTAGTGGGACAGGGGAGGTTAAATGAAAAACTGTTTTTT,CASSLVGQGRLNEKLFF
TRBD2,TRBV7-8,-,TRBJ2-5,15,TGTGCCAGCAGCCAGTGGTCCCTAGCGGGGGAGACCCAGTACTTC,CASSQWSLAGETQYF
TRBD1,TRBV12-3/TRBV12-4,once,TRBJ2-1,13,TGTGCCACTGGACAGGGGAACTACAATGAGCAGTTCTTC,CATGQGNYNEQFF
-,TRBV15,-,TRBJ2-7,11,TGTGCCACCAGTTCGTCCTACGAGCAGTACTTC,CATSSSYEQYF
TRBD1,TRBV24-1,-,TRBJ2-3,16,TGTGCCACCAGTGATCGTCCCGGGACAGGGGTGGATACGCAGTATTTT,CATSDRPGTGVDTQYF
-,TRBV9,few,TRBJ1-2,12,TGTGCCAGCAGCCCCTCTAACTATGGCTACACCTTC,CASSPSNYGYTF
-,TRBV11-2,-,TRBJ2-1,13,TGTGCCAGCAGCATAGGGACTGGCAATGAGCAGTTCTTC,CASSIGTGNEQFF
TRBD2,TRBV5-1,-,TRBJ2-3,16,TGCGCCAGCAGCGCGGAACTAGCGGGGAGCACAGATACGCAGTATTTT,CASSAELAGSTDTQYF
-,TRBV9,-,TRBJ1-1,13,TGTGCCAGCAGCGTGCTACTGAACACTGAAGCTTTCTTT,CASSVLLNTEAFF
TRBD2,TRBV9,-,TRBJ2-7,14,TGTGCCAGCAGCGTAGCGGGGCACGGGGGGGAGCAGTACTTC,CASSVAGHGGEQYF
-,TRBV11-2,-,TRBJ2-7,14,TGTGCCAGCAGCCTCGACAGCCCGAACTACGAGCAGTACTTC,CASSLDSPNYEQYF
-,TRBV5-1,-,TRBJ1-2,17,TGCGCCAGCAGCTTGGCTAGGCTCGAACGAACGAGGAGAGGCTACACCTTC,CASSLARLERTRRGYTF
-,TRBV3-1/TRBV3-2,-,TRBJ1-2,14,TGTGCCAGCAGCCAAAGTAGACAGGCATATGGCTACACCTTC,CASSQSRQAYGYTF
-,TRBV7-2,few,TRBJ1-5,14,TGTGCCAGCAGCTTACCAGGGAGGGGCCAGCCCCAGCATTTT,CASSLPGRGQPQHF
-,TRBV30,-,TRBJ1-5,14,TGTGCCTGGAGTGACGGGACAATCAATCAGCCCCAGCATTTT,CAWSDGTINQPQHF
-,TRBV5-1,medium-sized,TRBJ1-2,13,TGCGCCAGCAGCTTGGACGGGGTGGGTGGCTACACCTTC,CASSLDGVGGYTF
TRBD2,TRBV7-3,-,TRBJ2-7,14,TGTGCCAGCAGCCCTCGGGAGGGCAGCTACGAGCAGTACTTC,CASSPREGSYEQYF
-,TRBV7-6,-,TRBJ2-3,12,TGTGCCAGCAGCTTCCGGGGAGATACGCAGTATTTT,CASSFRGDTQYF
TRBD1,TRBV7-9,once,TRBJ2-7,17,TGTGCCAGCAGCTCGGCCGGGACAGGGCGACCAGCCTACGAGCAGTACTTC,CASSSAGTGRPAYEQYF
-,TRBV19,-,TRBJ2-7,14,TGTGCCAGTAGTAGTAGAGGTGGTCGCTACGAGCAGTACTTC,CASSSRGGRYEQYF
TRBD1,TRBV4-1,-,TRBJ1-2,15,TGCGCCAGCAGCCAGGACAGGGGCTATAACTATGGCTACACCTTC,CASSQDRGYNYGYTF
-,TRBV12-5,-,TRBJ1-1,14,TGTGCTAGTAGTAAGGAGACGGGGAACACTGAAGCTTTCTTT,CASSKETGNTEAFF
TRBD1,TRBV2,-,TRBJ1-3,18,TGTGCCAGCAGTGTCCGGGACAGCTTCCCCATCTCTGGAAACACCATATATTTT,CASSVRDSFPISGNTIYF